This T cell receptor (beta chain) was retrieved from a study of blood T cell repertoires in COVID-19 (dated by TCRdb to between 2020 and 2021). At the level of the whole study: The collaborator samples originated in the United States, Italy and Spain and spanned the acute and convalescent phases of COVID-19. The material from the prospective study consisted of cDNA or gDNA derived from T cells, B-cell-depleted T cells, or PBMCs. The dataset comprised deeply sampled blood TCRbeta repertoires from subjects exposed to, actively infected with, or recovered from COVID-19. The repertoires were made available in a free public database intended to serve as a resource for research on the immune response to SARS-CoV-2. Samples came from the ongoing ImmuneRACE study (first 160 participants) plus 1,254 subjects from 6 global collaborators. The sample metadata nearly always contained a de-identified subject ID, COVID-19 status, age in years and sex. Where available, HLA class I and class II types were taken from metadata supplied by the sample provider and were not determined by assay-based typing. The paper's findings and limits, for the study overall: How much clinical and demographic metadata was included differed by source and by participant, and the metadata was provided uncurated.

The collaborating institutions used their own protocols to collect whole blood in K2EDTA tubes. For TCRbeta analysis, collaborators shipped samples in one of three forms: frozen whole blood, isolated PBMCs, or DNA extracted from either of those sample types. As regards this clone: What antigen it recognizes has not been identified. The input lacks base qualities; no much larger clone sits a single base away.

TCRbeta CDR3 regions were amplified from genomic DNA using the immunoSEQ Assay, a bias-controlled multiplex PCR. In the original analysis: The number of nucleated cells in each sample was estimated by amplification of reference gene primers within the assay. To quantify the absolute abundance of each unique TCRbeta CDR3 rearrangement, sequence reads were collapsed and filtered. For each sample, productive Simpson clonality was calculated as the square root of Simpson's diversity index over productive rearrangements. TCRdb provides this immuneACCESS table in a form limited to in-frame rearrangements. Some clones are lacking; in checked studies, under half of them reflect an unresolved V gene, and why the rest are absent is not known. Clone size and the V and J calls come from that table; the DNA yielded D and trimming. The sample table shows 270,000 or so clones, and around nine tenths are seen once. The ten most abundant clones make up about 8.6% of the sample.

From the germline V gene (reference sequence), CDR1 is MNHEY and CDR2 is SMNVEV. The CDR3 runs 13 residues from the cysteine to the phenylalanine. Only CDR3 DNA remains: 39 bases, in frame from the first base. V is cut by 5 bases and J by 7 bases, and the space between the germline ends is 14 bases. The origin of this receptor is a man between 35 and 55 years old with active or convalescent COVID-19. The chain couples TRBV27 to TRBJ1-2; the D region possibly corresponds to TRBD1 (5 bases align). The specimen was peripheral blood. The CDR3 loop reads CASSPGGGFGYTF. The DNA sequence reads TGTGCCAGCAGTCCCGGGGGGGGATTTGGCTACACCTTC.